Shown below are 22 T cell receptor beta chains from a single sample sequenced in a study of OX40 agonist ivuxolimab in advanced cancers. Some clones are missing from TCRdb's copy, which holds only in-frame ones; the method was immunoSEQ multiplex PCR. The sample has 17,000 or so clones, more than 70% seen once. The specimen was CD4+ or CD8+ T cells sorted from blood, collected in a trial of the OX40 agonist ivuxolimab. All receptors come from an adult with an advanced solid tumor such as melanoma, head and neck, liver or kidney cancer.

This chain joins TRBV2 and TRBJ1-1; 7 bases fit TRBD1. CDR1 is SNHLY, CDR2 FYNNEI, per germline. CDR3 length: 17 amino acids. The junction had 13 bases not matched to a gene; V was cut back by 6 bases and J by 0 bases. CDR3 sequence: CASSDDRDSPVNTEAFF. The CDR3, as DNA: TGTGCCAGCAGCGATGACAGGGACTCCCCCGTGAACACTGAAGCTTTCTTT.

V usage is TRBV13 and J usage is TRBJ1-2, with D maybe TRBD1 (5 bases). This CDR3 is 15 amino acids long. The V end was cut by 3 bases, the J end by 1 base, with 12 bases between. Germline V gene sequence: CDR1 PRHDT, CDR2 FYEKMQ (reference sequence). CDR3 coding DNA: TGTGCCAGCAGCTTGGGACGGTCCCTTAACTATGGCTACACCTTC. This sequence encodes CASSLGRSLNYGYTF. Supplemented by reference TRBV13 and TRBJ1-2, the full variable domain reads AAGVIQSPRHLIKEKRETATLKCYPIPRHDTVYWYQQGPGQDPQFLISFYEKMQSDKGSIPDRFSAQQFSDYHSELNMSSLELGDSALYFCASSLGRSLNYGYTFGSGTRLTVV.

This chain uses TRBV19 with TRBJ1-1; D may be TRBD1 (5 bases). Between the trimmed V and J ends, which lost 1 base and 4 bases, there was a span of 10 bases. Germline V lookup: CDR1 LNHDA, CDR2 SQIVND (reference sequence). The CDR3 spans 14 residues. The CDR3 spells CASSIVAGSTEAFF. The CDR3 coding sequence is TGTGCCAGTAGTATAGTCGCAGGGAGCACTGAAGCTTTCTTT.

A few counts support this clone. The chain has TRBV5-1 and TRBJ1-1; 9 bases are shared with TRBD1. Germline-derived CDR1 and CDR2 are SGHRS and YFSETQ. This CDR3 region has 16 residues. After removal of 4 bases from V and 3 bases from J, the junction contained 10 bases not matched to a gene. The CDR3 coding sequence is TGCGCCAGCAGCGTGCTACAGGGGGCGGGGGACACTGAAGCTTTCTTT. Translation: CASSVLQGAGDTEAFF.

This chain connects TRBV7-6 to TRBJ2-2; D remains unclear. Germline CDR1 reads SGHVS; CDR2 reads FNYEAQ. This CDR3 region has 17 residues. V was clipped by 5 bases and J by 3 bases, with 19 bases between them. CDR3 DNA: TGTGCCAGCAGCCTCCCTCCTTCGGGCGGCTACACCGGGGAGCTGTTTTTT. Translating it yields CASSLPPSGGYTGELFF.

This clone was seen a few times. The chain carries TRBV13 and TRBJ2-5, with D hard to call. The CDR3 contains 14 residues. The V gene's germline CDR1 is PRHDT and CDR2 FYEKMQ (reference sequence). With 1 base removed from V and 5 bases from J, the gap between germline ends came to 11 bases. The CDR3 reads CASSLAIRWETQYF. The CDR3, as DNA: TGTGCCAGCAGCTTAGCTATCAGGTGGGAGACCCAGTACTTC.

The chain links TRBV5-6 to TRBJ1-1, with D possibly being TRBD1 (5 bases). V gave up 3 bases and J gave up 4 bases, with 10 bases separating them. CDR1 is SGHDT, CDR2 YYEEEE, per germline. There are 13 residues in the CDR3. The chain's CDR3 is CASSSDRSTEAFF. CDR3 DNA: TGTGCCAGCAGCTCCGACAGATCCACTGAAGCTTTCTTT. Full variable domain (outside the CDR3, taken from reference TRBV5-6 and TRBJ1-1): DAGVTQSPTHLIKTRGQQVTLRCSPKSGHDTVSWYQQALGQGPQFIFQYYEEEERQRGNFPDRFSGHQFPNYSSELNVNALLLGDSALYLCASSSDRSTEAFFGQGTRLTVV.

The rearrangement links TRBV2 to TRBJ1-1; D ambiguous. The CDR3 has 20 residues. Between the trimmed V and J ends, which lost 2 bases and 4 bases, there was a span of 29 bases. The germline CDR1 and CDR2 sequences are SNHLY and FYNNEI. The CDR3 here is CASSEIGMGRGSGTGTEAFF. CDR3 coding DNA: TGTGCCAGCAGTGAAATTGGCATGGGTCGAGGGTCGGGTACGGGCACTGAAGCTTTCTTT.

V is TRBV7-9 and J is TRBJ2-7; D possibly corresponds to TRBD1 (5 bases). Trimming cost V 7 bases and J 4 bases, with 26 bases left between them. The CDR3 sequence is 17 residues long. Germline values: CDR1 SEHNR, CDR2 FQNEAQ (reference sequence). DNA for the CDR3: TGTGCCAGCACACCACCTTCCGCCCAGGGTTCTTGGTACGAGCAGTACTTC. It encodes CASTPPSAQGSWYEQYF.

The chain couples TRBV9 to TRBJ2-3; TRBD2 matches 11 bases. Germline CDR1 is SGDLS and CDR2 is YYNGEE. V was pared by 4 bases and J by 4 bases, with 2 bases of the junction left unmatched. The CDR3 contains 14 residues. The CDR3 sequence: CASSIAGGPDTQYF. The CDR3 DNA follows: TGTGCCAGCAGCATAGCGGGAGGGCCAGATACGCAGTATTTT.

This clone has ten or more counts. The genes are TRBV27 and TRBJ2-5, with D possibly matching TRBD1 (7 bases). The CDR3 covers 17 residues. V was pared by 4 bases and J by 5 bases, with 23 bases between. Germline V CDR1 and CDR2: MNHEY, SMNVEV (reference sequence). For the CDR3, the DNA is TGTGCCAGCAGTTCCCGACAGGGAGGTTTTGCTACGGAGACCCAGTACTTC. The encoded protein is CASSSRQGGFATETQYF.

V is TRBV2 and J is TRBJ1-3, with a weak D call TRBD1 (5 bases). The CDR3 is 14 residues long. CDR1 and CDR2 (germline): SNHLY, FYNNEI. V lost 7 bases and J 0 bases, leaving 10 bases between the germline ends. The CDR3 reads CASTEGFSGNTIYF. The CDR3 nucleotides read TGTGCCAGCACAGAGGGGTTCTCTGGAAACACCATATATTTT.

CDR3 sequence: CASSGSVSYEQYF. CDR3 coding DNA: TGTGCCAGCAGCGGTAGCGTTTCCTACGAGCAGTACTTC. This chain links TRBV9 with TRBJ2-7, with D perhaps TRBD2 (5 bases). CDR3 length equals 13 residues. Germline CDR1 SGDLS, CDR2 YYNGEE. Deletions cut 3 bases from V and 1 base from J, with 8 bases between.

V and J are TRBV11-1 and TRBJ2-7; D ambiguous. The CDR3 is 13 amino acids. Between the trimmed V and J ends, which lost 1 base and 3 bases, there was a span of 7 bases. CDR1 and CDR2 (germline): SGHAT, FQDESV (reference sequence). The CDR3 nucleotides are TGTGCCAGCAGCTTAGGCGGCGGCTACGAGCAGTACTTC. Protein: CASSLGGGYEQYF.

This chain connects TRBV10-2 to TRBJ1-1; 7 bases align to TRBD1. V trimming: 4 bases; J trimming: 1 base; junction bases outside the gene matches: 9. Germline V lookup: CDR1 WSHSY, CDR2 SAAADI. The CDR3 covers 16 residues. The CDR3 nucleotides read TGCGCCAGCAGTGTGGCAGGGGGACGCGGGAACACTGAAGCTTTCTTT. It is translated as CASSVAGGRGNTEAFF.

The chain uses TRBV27 and TRBJ2-7; D is unresolved. Germline CDR1 and CDR2: MNHEY and SMNVEV (reference sequence). V dropped 5 bases and J dropped 2 bases, with 25 bases sitting between them. CDR3 length: 18 amino acids. CDR3 bases: TGTGCCAGCAGTCCATTTTCAAATAAGGGCCAAGGGACCTACGAGCAGTACTTC. Translated, it gives CASSPFSNKGQGTYEQYF.

This rearrangement joins TRBV28 to TRBJ1-5, with D tentatively TRBD1 (5 bases). Germline assignment: CDR1 MDHEN and CDR2 SYDVKM. The V and J ends lost 4 bases and 0 bases respectively, with 10 bases between them. The CDR3 is 15 residues long. CDR3 in amino acids: CASSYQGYSNQPQHF. The CDR3 DNA is TGTGCCAGCAGTTATCAGGGATATAGCAATCAGCCCCAGCATTTT.

J is TRBJ2-7 and V is TRBV19; the D call may be TRBD1 or TRBD2 (6 bases each). Trimming removed 3 bases from V and 2 bases from J, with 14 bases in between. Germline values: CDR1 LNHDA, CDR2 SQIVND (reference sequence). This CDR3 comprises 15 residues. CDR3 DNA: TGTGCCAGTAGTATGGCCGAGGGGGGAACCTACGAGCAGTACTTC. Residues: CASSMAEGGTYEQYF.

V gene TRBV10-1 combines with J gene TRBJ2-3; TRBD1 aligns across 10 bases. The CDR3 has 20 amino acids. Germline trimming cut 3 bases from V and 0 bases from J; bases unmatched to any gene: 15. CDR1 and CDR2 from the germline V gene are WNHNN and SYGVQD (reference sequence). The DNA of the CDR3 is TGCGCCAGCAGTGAATATGCGACAGGGGGCCTAGAGACTAGCACAGATACGCAGTATTTT. This codes for CASSEYATGGLETSTDTQYF.

In this sample, this clone turned up once. This chain uses TRBV7-9 with TRBJ2-5; D ambiguous. Germline assignment: CDR1 SEHNR and CDR2 FQNEAQ (reference sequence). The CDR3 sequence is 11 residues long. V shed 5 bases and J shed 9 bases, with 10 bases lying between them. The DNA for the CDR3 is TGTGCCAGCAGCCCCGTTGAGGCCCAGTACTTC. Protein sequence: CASSPVEAQYF. Looking up the rest from reference TRBV7-9 and TRBJ2-5 gives the full variable domain: DTGVSQNPRHKITKRGQNVTFRCDPISEHNRLYWYRQTLGQGPEFLTYFQNEAQLEKSRLLSDRFSAERPKGSFSTLEIQRTEQGDSAMYLCASSPVEAQYFGPGTRLLVL.

The chain combines TRBV7-9 with TRBJ2-5, with D tentatively TRBD1 or TRBD2 (5 bases each). CDR3 size: 11 residues. Germline CDR1 and CDR2: SEHNR and FQNEAQ (reference sequence). Trimming shortened V by 4 bases and J by 7 bases, and 7 bases separated the two germline ends. CDR3 DNA: TGTGCCAGCAGCTATGGGGGGACCCAGTACTTC. Protein sequence: CASSYGGTQYF.

The chain links TRBV9 to TRBJ2-5; TRBD2 agrees at 11 bases. The CDR3 totals 16 residues. V lost 4 bases, J lost 0 bases, and 5 bases stayed unmatched. Germline CDR1 is SGDLS and CDR2 is YYNGEE. The CDR3 here is CASSPRLAGHQETQYF. CDR3 DNA: TGTGCCAGCAGCCCCAGACTAGCGGGGCACCAAGAGACCCAGTACTTC.